Below are 9 T cell receptor beta chains sequenced from a single sample in a study of T-cell reconstitution after alpha-beta-depleted transplantation in children. Preparation of the TCRbeta library used unique molecular identifiers. TCRdb re-called the PCR reads with MiXCR, one entry per CDR3 protein. This sample has approximately 15,000 distinct CDR3 sequences; approximately 5.1% occur once, and the top ten carry 6.5% to 8.5%. The sample was PBMCs, taken before TCRalphabeta/CD19-depleted stem cell transplant. Receptor source: a boy under 18 with acute lymphoblastic leukemia, due to receive a stem cell transplant.

This clonotype has a count of ten or more. V and J are TRBV7-2 and TRBJ1-3, with a tentative D call TRBD1 (6 bases). V lost 0 bases and J lost 0, with 15 bases in between. Germline CDR1 reads SGHTA; CDR2 reads FQGNSA. The CDR3 covers 18 residues. The CDR3 loop is CASSLATWGGHSGNTIYF. DNA of the CDR3: TGTGCCAGCAGCTTAGCCACATGGGGGGGGCACTCTGGAAACACCATATATTTT.

The genes are TRBV2 and TRBJ1-5, with a possible D match to TRBD1 (6 bases). The CDR3 runs to 15 residues. The germline V gene has CDR1 SNHLY and CDR2 FYNNEI. V lost 7 bases and J 3 bases, leaving 16 bases between the germline ends. This CDR3 is CASTEQGIHNQPQHF. The CDR3 nucleotides read TGTGCCAGCACAGAACAGGGTATTCACAATCAGCCCCAGCATTTT.

This clonotype was recorded many times. The V and J genes are TRBV7-2 and TRBJ2-3, with D possibly being TRBD1 (6 bases). The V gene's germline CDR1 is SGHTA and CDR2 FQGNSA. The CDR3 sequence is 15 residues long. Trimming took 4 bases from V and 6 from J, leaving 17 bases between them. The CDR3 here is CASSSVAGDRDTQYF. CDR3 in DNA: TGTGCCAGCAGCTCAGTGGCAGGGGATAGGGATACGCAGTATTTT.

This clonotype was observed at least ten times. V gene TRBV20-1 combines with J gene TRBJ2-4, with unresolved D. This CDR3 is built from 10 residues. From germline, CDR1 is DFQATT and CDR2 SNEGSKA (reference sequence). V was trimmed by 6 bases and J by 12 bases, leaving 12 bases between them. CDR3 protein: CSARRTDQYF. CDR3 in DNA: TGCAGTGCCCGACGGACGGATCAGTACTTC.

This clonotype is medium-sized in the sample. The J gene is TRBJ2-7, the V gene TRBV6-5; D ambiguous. CDR3 length: 14 amino acids. Germline loops: CDR1 MNHEY, CDR2 SVGAGI. V shed 0 bases and J shed 3 bases, with 9 bases lying between them. The CDR3 DNA reads TGTGCCAGCAGTTACTCCGGAGCGAGCTACGAGCAGTACTTC. It specifies CASSYSGASYEQYF.

This clonotype occurred many times. The rearrangement joins TRBV11-2 to TRBJ2-1; 9 bases map to TRBD2. This CDR3 is 18 amino acids long. Germline CDR1 SGHAT, CDR2 FQNNGV. V was clipped by 2 bases and J by 9 bases; unmatched bases: 17. The CDR3 region has the DNA TGTGCCAGCAGCTTACTTGCCGGGCGGGGGGGCTCTGTGGGTGAGCAGTTCTTC. It encodes CASSLLAGRGGSVGEQFF.

This clonotype was counted ten times or more. The chain carries TRBV20-1 and TRBJ2-7, with D unclear. The CDR3 spans 15 residues. Trimming shortened V by 0 bases and J by 6 bases, and 18 bases separated the two germline ends. CDR1 and CDR2 (germline): DFQATT, SNEGSKA (reference sequence). CDR3 nucleotide sequence: TGCAGTGCTAGAGACGCTGTGGGGTCAAGGATCGAGCAGTACTTC. Its translation: CSARDAVGSRIEQYF.

This clonotype is medium-sized within its sample. The rearrangement joins TRBV27 to TRBJ2-1, with D possibly being TRBD2 (5 bases). CDR1 and CDR2 from the germline V gene are MNHEY and SMNVEV (reference sequence). The CDR3 runs 15 residues. V dropped 8 bases and J dropped 6 bases, with 20 bases sitting between them. CDR3 nucleotide sequence: TGTGCCAGCCTGCCGGGCACTAGGGTTGGCAATGAGCAGTTCTTC. It is translated as CASLPGTRVGNEQFF.

This clonotype was detected many times. Here the CDR3 DNA reads TGTGCCAGCAGCGTACCACTAGCGGGAGGCGCAGATACGCAGTATTTT. It codes for CASSVPLAGGADTQYF. This chain links TRBV9 with TRBJ2-3, with 12 positions matching TRBD2. Trimming cost V 1 base and J 4 bases; bases outside gene matches: 4. Looked up from germline, CDR1 is SGDLS and CDR2 is YYNGEE. This CDR3 is built from 16 residues.